The sequence of this TCR beta chain was determined in a study of T cell repertoires in cytomegalovirus infection. Study-wide context: HLA-B-restricted CMV epitopes that are well studied, plus recently identified HLA-C-restricted ones, were used by the study. From public TCR beta signatures came an indication of both CMV infection and matching HLA type.

This CDR3 region has 14 residues. V lost 3 bases, J lost 6 bases, and 12 bases lay in between. Per germline, CDR1 MGHRA and CDR2 YSYEKL. On this clonotype: Its antigen is not known.

TCRdb re-analysed the reads in MiXCR, keeping a single row per CDR3 protein. Among 110,000 to 150,000 distinct CDR3 sequences listed, about 31% were seen once. Study-wide results and caveats: The cumulative frequency of public TCR beta families distinguished individuals who carried CMV together with the relevant HLA. What dominated the ex vivo response were HLA-C-restricted CMV-specific TCR beta clonotypes.

This material consisted of CD8+ T cells from cultured PBMCs, taken from culture after CMV antigen stimulation. The TCR was taken from a human donor in good health (CMV status not recorded). Some clones in this sample may be carry-over from other donors' samples. The chain has TRBV4-1 and TRBJ2-1; D may be TRBD1 (6 bases). The CDR3 loop reads CASSHTTGINEQFF. The CDR3 DNA reads as TGCGCCAGCAGCCATACCACAGGGATCAATGAGCAGTTCTTC.